The rows below give T cell receptor beta chains drawn from one sample of a study of blood T cell repertoires in COVID-19. Method: immunoSEQ multiplex PCR; TCRdb's copy keeps in-frame clones and lacks some. Of over 50,000 clones listed, 85% are singletons. Sequencing was carried out using peripheral blood. The receptors stem from a human donor in a cohort sampled during active COVID-19. CDR3s include the opening cysteine and the closing phenylalanine or tryptophan. A D gene is named only where the DNA matches it firmly. A row's size may be missing; if present it is once, few, many or a size class.

D gene	V gene	clone size	J gene	CDR3 DNA	CDR3 protein
-	TRBV6-2/TRBV6-3	-	TRBJ1-5	TGTGCCAGCAGTTATGGGGCTGGCCTTAATCAGCCCCAGCATTTT	CASSYGAGLNQPQHF
TRBD2	TRBV10-3	-	TRBJ2-3	TGTGCCAGCAGCCTAGCGGGAGTTGGAGATACGCAGTATTTT	CASSLAGVGDTQYF
TRBD2	TRBV2	-	TRBJ2-7	TGTGCCAGCAGTGAACGTCGGGGGGACGAGCAGTACTTC	CASSERRGDEQYF
-	TRBV6-6	-	TRBJ2-2	TGTGCCAGCAGTTACATAGGGGGCGGGGAGCTGTTTTTT	CASSYIGGGELFF
TRBD2	TRBV6-5	-	TRBJ2-3	TGTGCCAGCAGCCAAAGGGGACTAGAGCCGGTCACGCAGTATTTT	CASSQRGLEPVTQYF
TRBD2	TRBV11-3	-	TRBJ2-7	TGTGCCAGCAGCCATCGGGGCGGGAGAGGGGACCACGAGCAGTACTTC	CASSHRGGRGDHEQYF
TRBD2	TRBV6-2/TRBV6-3	-	TRBJ2-1	TGTGCCAGCAGTTCCCAACTAGCGATGAGCTCCTACAATGAGCAGTTCTTC	CASSSQLAMSSYNEQFF
-	TRBV27	few	TRBJ2-7	TGTGCCAGCGGTTTTCGAGGGGAGGAGGACTACGAGCAGTACTTC	CASGFRGEEDYEQYF
TRBD1	TRBV30	-	TRBJ2-5	TGTGCCTGGAGACCCTGGGGTCACAGGATCCCCCGCAGGGGGGAGACCCAGTACTTC	CAWRPWGHRIPRRGETQYF
TRBD1	TRBV28	-	TRBJ1-2	TGTGCCAGCAGTTTTTTAGGGCTGGGTCAGGGGGGCTCAACTAACTATGGCTACACCTTC	CASSFLGLGQGGSTNYGYTF
-	TRBV28	once	TRBJ1-5	TGTGCCAGCAGTCCGGGGTATGGTCAGCCCCAGCATTTT	CASSPGYGQPQHF
-	TRBV7-2	-	TRBJ1-5	TGTGCCAGCAGCTACTCCCACAATCAGCCCCAGCATTTT	CASSYSHNQPQHF
TRBD1	TRBV5-1	-	TRBJ2-7	TGCGCCAGCAGCTTGGGACCGGGACAGGGAAACGAGCAGTACTTC	CASSLGPGQGNEQYF
TRBD1	TRBV19	-	TRBJ2-7	TGTGCCAGTAGGGGACAGGGGGACGGTTTTGGCGAGCAGTACTTC	CASRGQGDGFGEQYF
-	TRBV2	-	TRBJ2-5	TGTGCCAGCAGTGAAAGGGGGGGAGAGACCCAGTACTTC	CASSERGGETQYF
-	TRBV3-1/TRBV3-2	-	TRBJ2-1	TGTGCCAGCAGCCCGCTAGTGGGTAAGGAGCAGTTCTTC	CASSPLVGKEQFF
-	TRBV27	-	TRBJ2-7	TGTGCCAGCAGTCCCTACCGTTTTAGCGACTACGAGCAGTACTTC	CASSPYRFSDYEQYF
-	TRBV4-2	-	TRBJ1-5	TGTGCCAGCAGCCAAGAAGGGGTAGGGAGGCAGCCCCAGCATTTT	CASSQEGVGRQPQHF
TRBD1	TRBV10-3	few	TRBJ2-7	TGTGCCATCAGTGGCGGGACAGGGTCCCACGAGCAGTACTTC	CAISGGTGSHEQYF
TRBD1	TRBV15	few	TRBJ1-5	TGTGCCACCACCTTGTCCCGGGACAGGGATTGGAATCAGCCCCAGCATTTT	CATTLSRDRDWNQPQHF
-	TRBV6-4	-	TRBJ1-6	TGTGCCAGCAAGCCAGGGGAATCCTATAATTCACCCCTCCACTTT	CASKPGESYNSPLHF
-	TRBV7-2	few	TRBJ2-3	TGTGCCAGCAGCGTCCGGACTAGGGGGGATACGCAGTATTTT	CASSVRTRGDTQYF
-	TRBV20-1	-	TRBJ2-1	TGCAGTGCTAGTCGCCCGGGGATGTCCTACAATGAGCAGTTCTTC	CSASRPGMSYNEQFF
-	TRBV7-2	-	TRBJ2-3	TGTGCCAGCAGCCCTGGGACACAGACTAGCACAGATACGCAGTATTTT	CASSPGTQTSTDTQYF
TRBD1	TRBV27	-	TRBJ2-7	TGTGCCAGCAGTTCTAGAGGGACAGGGGCCTACGAGCAGTACTTC	CASSSRGTGAYEQYF
-	TRBV6-4	once	TRBJ1-2	TGTGCCAGTACATGGGGGGGCAACTATGGCTACACCTTC	CASTWGGNYGYTF